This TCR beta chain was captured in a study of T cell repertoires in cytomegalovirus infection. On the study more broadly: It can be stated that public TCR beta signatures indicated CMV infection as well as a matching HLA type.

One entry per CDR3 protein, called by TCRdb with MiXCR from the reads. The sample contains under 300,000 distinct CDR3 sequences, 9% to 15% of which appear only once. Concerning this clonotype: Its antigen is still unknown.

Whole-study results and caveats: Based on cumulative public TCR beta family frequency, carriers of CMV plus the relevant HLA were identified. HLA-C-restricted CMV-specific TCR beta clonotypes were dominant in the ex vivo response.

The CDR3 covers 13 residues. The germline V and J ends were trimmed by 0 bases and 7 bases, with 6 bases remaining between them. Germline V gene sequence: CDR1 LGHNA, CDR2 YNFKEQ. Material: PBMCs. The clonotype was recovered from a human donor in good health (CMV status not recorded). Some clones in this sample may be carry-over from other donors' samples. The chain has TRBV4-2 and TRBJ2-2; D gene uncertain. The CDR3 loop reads CASSQEVSGELFF. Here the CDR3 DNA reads TGTGCCAGCAGCCAAGAGGTGAGCGGGGAGCTGTTTTTT.